The entry below describes one T cell receptor (beta chain). Its antigen is not known. The data are from a study of T-cell memory formation after mild COVID-19. Study results and limitations: Balance between CD4 and CD8 was seen in clones contracting day 15 to 85, and a CD4+ lean was seen in later expanders.

The germline V gene encodes CDR1 MNHEY and CDR2 SVGAGI. Trimming took 0 bases from V and 10 from J, leaving 10 bases between them. There are 13 residues in the CDR3. Using its own MiXCR run on the 5' RACE reads, TCRdb lists one record per CDR3 protein. The repertoire has approximately 250,000 distinct CDR3 sequences, around 15% of them found once; the top ten carry approximately 23%. This TCR was sampled from a man between 18 and 35 years old who had mild COVID-19 (a few samples of this study predate the infection). Cell type and time point are not known. The chain recombines TRBV6-5 with TRBJ2-1, with D possibly being TRBD1 (6 bases). The sequencing sample was made of PBMCs or a T cell subset sorted from them (not recorded which). The chain's CDR3 is CASSYSDRYEQFF. The CDR3 nucleotides are TGTGCCAGCAGTTACTCGGACAGATACGAGCAGTTCTTC.